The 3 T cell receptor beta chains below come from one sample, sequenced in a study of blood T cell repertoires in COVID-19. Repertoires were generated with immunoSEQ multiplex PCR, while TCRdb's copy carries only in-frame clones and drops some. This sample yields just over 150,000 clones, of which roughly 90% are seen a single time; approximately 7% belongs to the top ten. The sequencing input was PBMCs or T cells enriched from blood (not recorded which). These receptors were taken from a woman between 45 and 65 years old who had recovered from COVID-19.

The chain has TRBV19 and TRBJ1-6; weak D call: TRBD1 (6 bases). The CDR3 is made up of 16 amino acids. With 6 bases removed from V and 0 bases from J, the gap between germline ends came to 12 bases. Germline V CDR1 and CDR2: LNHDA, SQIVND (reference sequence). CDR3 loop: CASRKTGSSYNSPLHF. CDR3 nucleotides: TGTGCCAGTAGAAAAACAGGGAGCTCCTATAATTCACCCCTCCACTTT.

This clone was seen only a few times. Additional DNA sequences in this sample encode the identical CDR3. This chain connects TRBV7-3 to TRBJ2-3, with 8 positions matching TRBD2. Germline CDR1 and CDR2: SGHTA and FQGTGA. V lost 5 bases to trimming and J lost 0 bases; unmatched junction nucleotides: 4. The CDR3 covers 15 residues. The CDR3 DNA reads TGTGCCAGCAGCCGTGCGGGGGGAAGCACAGATACGCAGTATTTT. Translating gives CASSRAGGSTDTQYF.

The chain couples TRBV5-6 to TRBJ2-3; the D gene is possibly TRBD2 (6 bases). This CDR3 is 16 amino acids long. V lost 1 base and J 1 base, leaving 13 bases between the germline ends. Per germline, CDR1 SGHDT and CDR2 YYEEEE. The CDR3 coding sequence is TGTGCCAGCAGCTTGAGAGCGGGTCTTGGCACAGATACGCAGTATTTT. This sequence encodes CASSLRAGLGTDTQYF.